This T cell receptor beta chain derives from a study of cytomegalovirus exposure and HLA in healthy donors. Study observations and caveats: Apart from CMV serostatus, no immune exposure information was available.

The CDR3 runs to 14 residues. CDR1 is LGHNA and CDR2 is YNFKEQ in the germline V gene. V gave up 1 base and J gave up 5 bases, with 11 bases separating them. With respect to this clone: The antigen remains undetermined.

The primer mix had 60 Vbeta and 13 Jbeta primers. Profiled with immunoSEQ multiplex PCR; TCRdb holds only in-frame clones, not every one. Among some 150,000 clones listed, approximately 80% were seen once. Sequenced input: PBMCs. This rearrangement joins TRBV4-2 to TRBJ1-1, with D tentatively TRBD1 (5 bases). This receptor was obtained from a woman aged 18-35 years in good health and CMV-seronegative. The CDR3 sequence: CASSQAGDRTEAFF. In DNA, the CDR3 is TGTGCCAGCAGCCAAGCGGGGGACCGAACTGAAGCTTTCTTT.